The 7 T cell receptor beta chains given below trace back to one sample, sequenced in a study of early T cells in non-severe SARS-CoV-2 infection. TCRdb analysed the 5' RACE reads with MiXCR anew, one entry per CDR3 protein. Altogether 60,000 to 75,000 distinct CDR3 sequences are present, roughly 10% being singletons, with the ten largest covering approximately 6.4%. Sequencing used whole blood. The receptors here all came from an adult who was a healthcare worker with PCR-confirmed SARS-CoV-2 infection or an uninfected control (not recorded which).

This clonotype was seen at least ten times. This CDR3 is CASSLKDRYNSPLHF. The CDR3 bases are TGTGCCAGCAGCTTGAAGGACAGATATAATTCACCCCTCCACTTT. J is TRBJ1-6 and V is TRBV5-5, with a possible D match to TRBD1 (6 bases). Trimming pared 1 base from V and 4 bases from J, leaving 9 bases between. The CDR3 length is 15 residues. The V gene's germline CDR1 is SGHKS and CDR2 YYEKEE (reference sequence).

The CDR3 here is CASSLRLRLAGHPGNNEQFF. The CDR3 DNA follows: TGTGCCAGCAGCTTACGATTGAGGCTAGCGGGACACCCCGGGAACAATGAGCAGTTCTTC. V usage is TRBV7-2 and J usage is TRBJ2-1; TRBD2 matches at 9 bases. CDR3 length: 20 residues. V shed 2 bases and J 5 bases; nucleotides not matched to a gene: 19. Germline values: CDR1 SGHTA, CDR2 FQGNSA.

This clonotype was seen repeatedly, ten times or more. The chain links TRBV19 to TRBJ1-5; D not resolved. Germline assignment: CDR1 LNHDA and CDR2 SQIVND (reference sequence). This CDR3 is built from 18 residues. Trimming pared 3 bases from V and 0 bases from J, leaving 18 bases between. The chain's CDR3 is CASSIKQIGGYSNQPQHF. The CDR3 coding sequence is TGTGCCAGTAGTATTAAACAGATAGGTGGGTATAGCAATCAGCCCCAGCATTTT.

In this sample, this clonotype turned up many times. This CDR3 reads CASSSPGRGETQYF. The CDR3 DNA is TGTGCCAGCAGTTCCCCGGGCAGAGGAGAGACCCAGTACTTC. V gene TRBV12-3 or TRBV12-4 combines with J gene TRBJ2-5; no reliable D call. The CDR3 length is 14 residues. Trimming pared 4 bases from V and 4 bases from J, leaving 13 bases between.

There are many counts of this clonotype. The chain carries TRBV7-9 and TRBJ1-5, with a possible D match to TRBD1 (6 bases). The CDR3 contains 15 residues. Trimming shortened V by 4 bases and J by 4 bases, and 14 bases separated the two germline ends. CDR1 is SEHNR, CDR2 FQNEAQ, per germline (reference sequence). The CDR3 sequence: CASSSDPGANQPQHF. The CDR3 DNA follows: TGTGCCAGCAGCTCGGACCCAGGGGCTAATCAGCCCCAGCATTTT. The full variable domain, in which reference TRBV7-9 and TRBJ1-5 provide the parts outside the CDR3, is DTGVSQNPRHKITKRGQNVTFRCDPISEHNRLYWYRQTLGQGPEFLTYFQNEAQLEKSRLLSDRFSAERPKGSFSTLEIQRTEQGDSAMYLCASSSDPGANQPQHFGDGTRLSIL.

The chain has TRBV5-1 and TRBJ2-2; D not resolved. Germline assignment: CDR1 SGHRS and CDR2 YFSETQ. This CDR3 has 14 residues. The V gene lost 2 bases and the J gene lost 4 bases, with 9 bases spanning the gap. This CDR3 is CASSFRAFTGELFF. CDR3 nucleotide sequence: TGCGCCAGCAGCTTCCGGGCCTTCACCGGGGAGCTGTTTTTT.

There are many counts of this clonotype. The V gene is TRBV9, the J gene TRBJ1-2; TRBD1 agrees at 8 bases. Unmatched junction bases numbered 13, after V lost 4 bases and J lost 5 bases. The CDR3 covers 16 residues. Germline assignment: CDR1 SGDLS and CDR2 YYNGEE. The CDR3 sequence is CASSTLSGQGRYGYTF. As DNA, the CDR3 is TGTGCCAGCAGCACACTATCTGGACAGGGAAGATATGGCTACACCTTC.